The rows below give T cell receptor beta chains drawn from one sample of a study of response to subunit inactivated influenza vaccine. TCRdb analysed the RT-PCR reads with MiXCR anew, one entry per CDR3 protein. The sample has around 600,000 distinct CDR3 sequences, about 10% seen once; the top ten hold approximately 9.9%. These same records also appear under a second study, on T cells expressing NK-cell markers.

The source was PBMCs from blood, collected on the day of vaccination. The receptors stem from a man aged 45-65 years who received an inactivated influenza vaccine. CDR3s include the opening cysteine and the closing phenylalanine or tryptophan. D genes are given only for firm matches. Size tells how often a clone was seen (once, few, many) or the class of an expanded clone, and some rows leave it out.

>TRBV4-1|14|many|TRBJ1-1|NA
CASSQGLGRAEAFF
TGCGCCAGCAGCCAAGGTCTAGGCCGGGCTGAAGCTTTCTTT
>TRBV12-3/TRBV12-4|15|few|TRBJ2-7|TRBD2
CASSPGLAGNYEQYF
TGTGCCAGCAGCCCGGGACTAGCGGGCAACTACGAGCAGTACTTC
>TRBV7-2|15|NA|TRBJ2-1|TRBD2
CASSVGLAGVYEQLF
TGTGCCAGCAGCGTGGGACTAGCGGGAGTCTATGAGCAGCTCTTC
>TRBV12-3/TRBV12-4|14|few|TRBJ2-7|NA
CASSLQGLDYEQYF
TGTGCCAGCAGTTTGCAGGGCTTGGACTACGAGCAGTACTTC
>TRBV12-3/TRBV12-4|15|NA|TRBJ2-5|TRBD2
CASSFTLAGGETQYF
TGTGCCAGCAGTTTCACCTTAGCGGGGGGAGAGACCCAGTACTTC
>TRBV9|16|NA|TRBJ2-4|NA
CASSAGGGQGSNIQYF
TGTGCCAGCAGCGCGGGAGGGGGACAGGGAAGCAACATTCAGTACTTC
>TRBV6-2/TRBV6-3|13|NA|TRBJ1-5|NA
CASSWGGRQPQHF
TGTGCCAGCTCTTGGGGTGGAAGACAGCCCCAGCATTTT
>TRBV15|15|few|TRBJ2-4|NA
CATSRGSVAKNIQYF
TGTGCCACCAGCAGAGGGTCGGTGGCCAAAAACATTCAGTACTTC
>TRBV29-1|14|few|TRBJ2-7|NA
CSVEDIQASGEQYF
TGCAGCGTTGAAGATATACAGGCCAGTGGCGAGCAGTACTTC
>TRBV5-1|14|many|TRBJ1-1|NA
CASSLALSAGGFSF
TGCGCCAGCAGCTTGGCCTTATCGGCAGGCGGTTTTAGCTTT
>TRBV12-3/TRBV12-4|13|many|TRBJ2-3|NA
CASSQGRRDTQYF
TGTGCCAGCAGCCAAGGACGGCGAGATACGCAGTATTTT
>TRBV10-3|15|NA|TRBJ2-7|NA
CAISQEGTPPSEQYF
TGTGCCATCAGCCAAGAGGGGACCCCCCCGAGCGAGCAGTACTTC
>TRBV7-9|14|many|TRBJ2-7|NA
CASSLGRVGEEQYF
TGTGCCAGCAGCTTAGGCAGGGTAGGCGAAGAGCAGTACTTC
>TRBV9|14|NA|TRBJ2-7|NA
CASSVRLDSYEQYF
TGTGCCAGCAGCGTCCGACTAGACTCCTACGAGCAGTACTTC
>TRBV7-2|17|few|TRBJ1-2|NA
CASSLAGGALANYGYTF
TGTGCCAGCAGCTTAGCGGGGGGGGCCCTAGCTAACTATGGCTACACCTTC
>TRBV7-9|14|few|TRBJ2-1|TRBD2
CASSLTGGWDEQFF
TGTGCCAGCAGCTTAACGGGAGGATGGGATGAGCAGTTCTTC
>TRBV10-2|16|NA|TRBJ1-3|TRBD1
CASSDIGTGSGNTIYF
TGCGCCAGCAGTGATATCGGGACAGGGTCTGGAAACACCATATATTTT
>TRBV19|13|NA|TRBJ2-1|NA
CASSINPGNEQFF
TGTGCCAGTAGTATAAATCCAGGGAATGAGCAGTTCTTC
>TRBV5-1|15|NA|TRBJ2-1|TRBD2
CASSSRLAGGGEQFF
TGCGCCAGCAGCTCACGACTAGCGGGGGGCGGTGAGCAGTTCTTC
>TRBV4-2|15|many|TRBJ2-1|NA
CASSQGGVGSNEQFF
TGTGCCAGCAGCCAGGGCGGTGTCGGGTCAAATGAGCAGTTCTTC
>TRBV7-2|15|NA|TRBJ2-1|TRBD2
CASIPFGGVDNEQFF
TGTGCCAGCATCCCTTTCGGGGGGGTGGACAATGAGCAGTTCTTC
>TRBV18|15|few|TRBJ2-5|NA
CASSPPNPPRETQYF
TGTGCCAGCTCACCTCCAAACCCTCCCCGTGAGACCCAGTACTTC
>TRBV4-3|14|few|TRBJ2-2|NA
CASSQVSGTGELFF
TGCGCCAGCAGCCAAGTTTCGGGGACCGGGGAGCTGTTTTTT
>TRBV5-1|15|many|TRBJ2-7|NA
CASSLNAGTEYEQYF
TGCGCCAGCAGCTTGAATGCCGGGACGGAGTACGAGCAGTACTTC
>TRBV11-3|18|few|TRBJ2-3|TRBD2
CASSKGTSGRASTDTQYF
TGTGCCAGCAGCAAAGGGACTAGCGGGAGGGCCAGCACAGATACGCAGTATTTT
>TRBV5-1|12|NA|TRBJ2-1|NA
CASSFTGTQQFF
TGCGCCAGCAGCTTCACCGGGACACAGCAGTTCTTC
>TRBV11-2|14|NA|TRBJ2-3|TRBD2
CASSGIAGGGTQYF
TGTGCCAGCAGCGGAATTGCGGGCGGGGGGACGCAGTATTTT
>TRBV5-1|15|few|TRBJ2-1|TRBD1
CASSLAGQGYNEQFF
TGCGCCAGCAGCTTGGCCGGACAGGGCTACAATGAGCAGTTCTTC
>TRBV12-3/TRBV12-4|16|NA|TRBJ2-1|NA
CASSLLGGTGGNEQFF
TGTGCCAGCAGTTTGCTGGGCGGGACCGGTGGCAATGAGCAGTTCTTC
>TRBV30|15|few|TRBJ2-6|NA
CAWSSGASGANVLTF
TGTGCCTGGTCCTCAGGGGCCTCTGGGGCCAACGTCCTGACTTTC
>TRBV6-1|14|few|TRBJ1-1|TRBD1
CASRTDRVGTEAFF
TGTGCCAGCAGAACCGACAGGGTGGGCACTGAAGCTTTCTTT